This T cell receptor (beta chain) was recovered during a study of CD8 T cells in Susac syndrome. From germline, CDR1 is LNHDA and CDR2 SQIVND (reference sequence). The junction had 1 base not matched to a gene; V was cut back by 1 base and J by 1 base. The CDR3 extends over 15 amino acids. With random hexamers, reverse transcription was performed on about 0.45 to 1 ug of RNA. Each CDR3 protein is one row after TCRdb ran MiXCR on the immunoSEQ multiplex PCR reads. The repertoire includes 70,000 or so distinct CDR3 sequences, approximately 94% of them detected once, and 0.3% to 0.4% sits in the top ten.

V is TRBV19 and J is TRBJ2-7; 10 positions match TRBD1. The sequence came from a human donor with multiple sclerosis. The sequenced sample consisted of CD8+ T cells from PBMCs. Here the CDR3 reads CASSIGQGASYEQYF. In DNA form, the CDR3 reads TGTGCCAGTAGTATAGGACAGGGGGCATCCTACGAGCAGTACTTC.